This T cell receptor (beta chain) was captured in a study of human T cells and chemical hapten exposure. For the study at large: In the sensitization step, 2% DPC was placed on approximately 2 cm by approximately 2 cm of upper inner arm skin. Each week of the approximately 24-week study, patients had diphenylcyclopropenone applied to the scalp. Alopecia universalis, totalis or areata was present in patients who were mostly female. TCR yields per sample varied, mainly owing to small pooled library volume differences.

Time point specified: patch test 3, about 24 weeks after DPC sensitization. Treatment in this sample: therapeutic diphenylcyclopropenone sensitization with weekly scalp DPC. Trimming cost V 5 bases and J 3 bases; bases outside gene matches: 7. Germline loops: CDR1 SQVTM, CDR2 ANQGSEA. This CDR3 region has 14 residues. From the RACE reads, TCRdb called clonotypes with MiXCR, one entry per CDR3 protein. Here the sample spans about 190,000 distinct CDR3 sequences, approximately 26% being singletons. Sequences were derived from whole blood, sampled in connection with sensitization to the hapten diphenylcyclopropenone (DPC). The V call is TRBV29-1, the J call TRBJ1-5, with 7 bases matching TRBD1. This TCR came from a woman aged 35 to 49 with alopecia areata. Some clones in this sample may be carry-over from other donors' samples. This CDR3 reads CSVTGQTDNQPQHF. The CDR3 nucleotides are TGCAGCGTTACGGGACAGACTGACAATCAGCCCCAGCATTTT.